This TCR beta chain was profiled in a study of response to subunit inactivated influenza vaccine. This clonotype has just a few counts. The CDR3 runs to 15 residues. The V end lost 6 bases, the J end lost 1 base, and 13 bases lay between the germline ends. CDR1 is MNHEY, CDR2 SVGAGI, per germline. Via MiXCR, TCRdb re-called the RT-PCR reads, giving one row per CDR3 protein. The repertoire holds about 170,000 distinct CDR3 sequences, 10% to 15% seen once, with approximately 32% in the top ten. These data also formed part of another study, on T cells expressing NK-cell markers. That work contributes: Generation of TCR beta cDNA was performed by 5'RACE template switching incorporating UMIs.

The sequencing used CD8+ T cells sorted from PBMCs, collected approximately 12 days after vaccination. The V gene is TRBV6-5, the J gene TRBJ1-5; TRBD1 is a possible D gene (5 bases). The TCR comes from a man aged 45-65 years who received an inactivated influenza vaccine. For the CDR3, the DNA is TGTGCCAGCAGCTATTCCTCAGGGAGCAATCAGCCCCAGCATTTT. This translates into CASSYSSGSNQPQHF.